The source of this TCR beta chain is a study of blood T cell repertoires in COVID-19. This clone was recorded a few times. Clones were read by immunoSEQ multiplex PCR, and TCRdb kept only the in-frame ones, dropping some. The profile shows 99,000 or so clones, roughly 81% of them singletons. The CDR3 consists of 15 residues. V was trimmed by 0 bases and J by 4 bases, leaving 10 bases between them. The germline V gene has CDR1 LGHDT and CDR2 YNNKEL (reference sequence). The J gene is TRBJ2-1, the V gene TRBV3-1 (or the pseudogene TRBV3-2), with no clear D. Sequencing was performed on peripheral blood. The clonotype was recovered from a woman in her 70s with acute or convalescent COVID-19. CDR3 in DNA: TGTGCCAGCAGCCAAGATCTGAACGAGTACAATGAGCAGTTCTTC. This translates into CASSQDLNEYNEQFF.